The present T cell receptor beta chain was sequenced within a study of a mutant IDH1 vaccine in newly diagnosed glioma. Across the whole study: Vaccines were begun 4-6 weeks after radiotherapy alone, or with temozolomide cycles. Standard pretreatment was either radiotherapy, temozolomide, or, for most, radiochemotherapy with temozolomide.

Broader study findings: 93.3% of patients showed vaccine-induced immune responses across multiple MHC alleles.

Sequencing used immunoSEQ multiplex PCR; TCRdb keeps in-frame clones, though not all of them. The sample consists of over 45,000 clones, around 84% of them appearing once. Per germline, CDR1 SGHDN and CDR2 FVKESK. Between the trimmed V and J ends, which lost 2 bases and 7 bases, there was a span of 20 bases. The CDR3 extends over 16 amino acids. Points on this clone: Its antigen remains unidentified.

Time point indicated: week 5, during vaccination. Each dose of the vaccine consisted of 300 ug of mutant IDH1 20-mer peptide, with topical imiquimod. Sequenced material: PBMCs, taken from a glioma patient whose treatment included an IDH1 peptide vaccine. The source is a woman aged 45-65 years with glioma. The genes are TRBV14 and TRBJ1-2; a possible D gene is TRBD1 (6 bases). The DNA of the CDR3 is TGTGCCAGCAGCCAAACCACAGGGAAGTTTTTTCGTGGCTACACCTTC. It encodes CASSQTTGKFFRGYTF.